The subject of this entry is one TCR beta chain. Sequencing was performed with immunoSEQ multiplex PCR; in TCRdb, only in-frame clones are kept and a portion is missing. The sample yields 80,000 to 90,000 clones, just under 95% seen once. The data are from a study of technical replicates of blood from a handful of donors. Germline V lookup: CDR1 MNHEY, CDR2 SVGAGI. V was clipped by 6 bases and J by 0 bases, with 12 bases between them. This CDR3 is 15 amino acids long. The sequencing sample was made of T cells isolated from PBMCs. V gene TRBV6-5 combines with J gene TRBJ1-3, with D hard to call. This receptor was obtained from a human donor in good health. CDR3: CASRQSGSSGNTIYF. DNA of the CDR3: TGTGCCAGCAGGCAATCCGGGAGCTCTGGAAACACCATATATTTT.